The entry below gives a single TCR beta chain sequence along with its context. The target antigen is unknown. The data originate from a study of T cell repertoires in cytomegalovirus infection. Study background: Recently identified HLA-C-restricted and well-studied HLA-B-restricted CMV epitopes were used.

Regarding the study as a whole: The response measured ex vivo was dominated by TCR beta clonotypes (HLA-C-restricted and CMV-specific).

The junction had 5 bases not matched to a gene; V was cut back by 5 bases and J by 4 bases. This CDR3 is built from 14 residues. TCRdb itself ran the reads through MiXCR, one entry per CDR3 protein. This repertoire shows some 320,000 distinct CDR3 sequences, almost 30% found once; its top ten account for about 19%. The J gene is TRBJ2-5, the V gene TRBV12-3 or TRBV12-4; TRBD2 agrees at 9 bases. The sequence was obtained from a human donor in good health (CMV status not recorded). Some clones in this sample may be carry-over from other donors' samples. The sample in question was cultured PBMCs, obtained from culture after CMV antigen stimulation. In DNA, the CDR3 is TGTGCCAGCAGTAGCGGGGGGCCGGGAGAGACCCAGTACTTC. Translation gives CASSSGGPGETQYF.